Below are 8 T cell receptor beta chains sequenced from a single sample in a study of cytomegalovirus exposure and HLA in healthy donors. Clones were read by immunoSEQ multiplex PCR, and TCRdb kept only the in-frame ones, dropping some. The table records about 74,000 clones, about 95% of them present only once. The sample was PBMCs. Source of these receptors: a woman aged 18-35 years in good health and CMV-seropositive.

This clone has just one count. The chain has TRBV27 and TRBJ2-7, with D perhaps TRBD2 (5 bases). Trimming shortened V by 3 bases and J by 0 bases, and 12 bases separated the two germline ends. Germline V gene sequence: CDR1 MNHEY, CDR2 SMNVEV (reference sequence). The length of the CDR3 is 15 residues. In nucleotides, the CDR3 is TGTGCCAGCAGTTTCGCTGAGCGGAGCTCCTACGAGCAGTACTTC. Translating it yields CASSFAERSSYEQYF.

V is TRBV6-5 and J is TRBJ1-1, with TRBD1 matching 7 bases. The CDR3 extends over 13 amino acids. The trim removed 4 bases at V and 9 bases at J, leaving 8 bases unmatched. CDR1 MNHEY and CDR2 SVGAGI come from the germline V gene. The CDR3 protein is CASSSTHRGQAFF. The DNA of the CDR3 is TGTGCCAGCAGTTCTACTCACAGGGGACAAGCTTTCTTT.

The V and J genes are TRBV9 and TRBJ1-5; the match to TRBD1 covers 8 bases. The germline V gene encodes CDR1 SGDLS and CDR2 YYNGEE. The CDR3 is made up of 17 amino acids. Trimming took 1 base from V and 5 from J; bases not matched to a gene: 11. CDR3 sequence (DNA): TGTGCCAGCAGCGTAAACCCGGACAGGGCGGGATATCAGCCCCAGCATTTT. It codes for CASSVNPDRAGYQPQHF.

This rearrangement joins TRBV7-7 to TRBJ2-1, with D tentatively TRBD2 (6 bases). The V and J ends lost 5 bases and 0 bases respectively, with 11 bases between them. CDR1 is SSHAT and CDR2 is FNYEAQ in the germline V gene (reference sequence). The CDR3 has 15 amino acids. DNA for the CDR3: TGTGCCAGCAGCCTGGACGGGGGCTCCTACAATGAGCAGTTCTTC. Its protein is CASSLDGGSYNEQFF.

V gene TRBV7-6 combines with J gene TRBJ2-1; a weak D match, TRBD2 (5 bases). V was cut by 2 bases and J by 7 bases, with 12 bases left in between. CDR3 length equals 14 residues. Germline assignment: CDR1 SGHVS and CDR2 FNYEAQ. The CDR3 loop reads CASSLRETGNEQFF. The CDR3 nucleotides are TGTGCCAGCAGCTTAAGGGAGACGGGAAATGAGCAGTTCTTC.

V and J are TRBV6-1 and TRBJ2-3; 10 bases agree with TRBD2. The trim removed 1 base at V and 1 base at J, leaving 5 bases unmatched. Per germline, CDR1 MNHNS and CDR2 SASEGT. The CDR3 is made up of 17 amino acids. CDR3 in amino acids: CASSEVILAGGTDTQYF. As DNA, the CDR3 is TGTGCCAGCAGTGAAGTAATCCTAGCGGGAGGCACAGATACGCAGTATTTT.

This chain connects TRBV5-1 to TRBJ2-7; weak D call: TRBD1 (6 bases). The CDR3 spans 13 residues. Germline CDR1 is SGHRS and CDR2 is YFSETQ. V lost 4 bases to trimming and J lost 2 bases, with 10 bases between them. CDR3 sequence reads: CASSRGQTYEQYF. CDR3 bases: TGCGCCAGCAGCCGAGGACAGACCTACGAGCAGTACTTC.

This chain connects TRBV7-9 to TRBJ2-1, with a tentative D call TRBD2 (6 bases). With 9 bases removed from V and 2 bases from J, the gap between germline ends came to 11 bases. Germline values: CDR1 SEHNR, CDR2 FQNEAQ (reference sequence). This CDR3 has 13 residues. CDR3 amino acids: CASQGGTYNEQFF. The CDR3 DNA sequence: TGTGCCAGTCAGGGAGGAACCTACAATGAGCAGTTCTTC.